Presented here are 17 T cell receptor beta chains from one specimen sequenced in a study of PD-1 blockade in classical Hodgkin lymphoma (dated by TCRdb to the early 2020s). The time point label here, explained by the study, means: cycle 4 day 1 (C4D1), after less than 7 weeks of nivolumab. Every trial patient had relapsed following autologous stem cell transplantation, and prior brentuximab vedotin exposure was what differed among cohorts A, B and C. Libraries were constructed by the immunoSEQ multiplex PCR assay. The immuneACCESS repertoire file appears here via TCRdb, limited to in-frame rearrangements. These files lack a portion of the clones; in checked studies, under half of the deficit traces to unresolved V genes, and the cause of the others is not known. The sample table shows over 75,000 clones, and about nine tenths are seen once. Together, the top ten hold 2.5% to 3.5% of the sample.

The specimen was peripheral blood mononuclear cells (PBMCs), collected before the fourth cycle of nivolumab. The receptors were sampled from a human donor with classical Hodgkin lymphoma.

The V call is TRBV7-6, the J call TRBJ2-1; D gene unclear. The CDR3 extends over 14 amino acids. The V gene lost 1 base and the J gene lost 5 bases, with 9 bases spanning the gap. Germline values: CDR1 SGHVS, CDR2 FNYEAQ. The CDR3 DNA follows: TGTGCCAGCAGCTTAGAAAGCGATAACAATGAGCAGTTCTTC. Translation gives CASSLESDNNEQFF.

This clone was detected once. The V gene is TRBV7-6, the J gene TRBJ2-7; D could derive from TRBD1 or TRBD2 (5 bases each). Trimming stripped 1 base from V and 1 base from J, with 14 bases between. The germline V gene encodes CDR1 SGHVS and CDR2 FNYEAQ. This CDR3 region has 16 residues. CDR3 coding DNA: TGTGCCAGCAGCTTAGGGGGGAAGACAGCTTCCTACGAGCAGTACTTC. It specifies CASSLGGKTASYEQYF.

The chain uses TRBV7-9 and TRBJ1-2, with 7 nucleotides matching TRBD1. Germline loops: CDR1 SEHNR, CDR2 FQNEAQ (reference sequence). The CDR3 is made up of 13 amino acids. The V segment lost 5 bases and the J segment 2 bases; nucleotides outside the gene matches: 2. The CDR3 coding sequence is TGTGCCAGCAGCATACAGGGGAACTATGGCTACACCTTC. Residues: CASSIQGNYGYTF. Variable domain in full (rest from reference TRBV7-9 and TRBJ1-2): DTGVSQNPRHKITKRGQNVTFRCDPISEHNRLYWYRQTLGQGPEFLTYFQNEAQLEKSRLLSDRFSAERPKGSFSTLEIQRTEQGDSAMYLCASSIQGNYGYTFGSGTRLTVV.

The genes are TRBV7-9 and TRBJ2-7; 7 bases match TRBD1. This CDR3 is 14 amino acids long. Germline V gene lookup returns CDR1 SEHNR and CDR2 FQNEAQ (reference sequence). The V segment lost 5 bases and the J segment 2 bases; nucleotides outside the gene matches: 6. This CDR3 is CASSTLQGTYEQYF. The CDR3 DNA follows: TGTGCCAGCAGCACACTACAGGGGACCTACGAGCAGTACTTC. Full variable domain (missing parts from reference TRBV7-9 and TRBJ2-7): DTGVSQNPRHKITKRGQNVTFRCDPISEHNRLYWYRQTLGQGPEFLTYFQNEAQLEKSRLLSDRFSAERPKGSFSTLEIQRTEQGDSAMYLCASSTLQGTYEQYFGPGTRLTVT.

The chain carries TRBV9 and TRBJ1-1; D is uncertain. V was cut by 2 bases and J by 2 bases, with 7 bases left in between. This CDR3 region has 13 residues. The germline V gene has CDR1 SGDLS and CDR2 YYNGEE. This chain's CDR3 is CASSVHSNTEAFF. The DNA of the CDR3 is TGTGCCAGCAGCGTGCATAGTAACACTGAAGCTTTCTTT. Supplemented by reference TRBV9 and TRBJ1-1, the full variable domain reads DSGVTQTPKHLITATGQRVTLRCSPRSGDLSVYWYQQSLDQGLQFLIQYYNGEERAKGNILERFSAQQFPDLHSELNLSSLELGDSALYFCASSVHSNTEAFFGQGTRLTVV.

J is TRBJ2-7 and V is TRBV7-8; TRBD2 matches 11 bases. This CDR3 comprises 16 residues. Germline V gives CDR1 SGHVS, CDR2 FQNEAQ. J was trimmed by 1 base and V by 5 bases; bases with no gene match: 7. The CDR3: CASSPIAGGKSYEQYF. The CDR3 coding sequence is TGTGCCAGCAGCCCCATAGCGGGGGGGAAATCCTACGAGCAGTACTTC. The complete variable domain, with remaining parts taken from reference TRBV7-8 and TRBJ2-7, reads GAGVSQSPRYKVAKRGQDVALRCDPISGHVSLFWYQQALGQGPEFLTYFQNEAQLDKSGLPSDRFFAERPEGSVSTLKIQRTQQEDSAVYLCASSPIAGGKSYEQYFGPGTRLTVT.

The chain carries TRBV4-1 and TRBJ2-7; TRBD1 or TRBD2 may be the D gene (5 bases each). The CDR3 is 15 amino acids. V lost 4 bases and J lost 2, with 15 bases in between. Germline assignment: CDR1 MGHRA and CDR2 YSYEKL. The DNA for the CDR3 is TGCGCCAGCAGCCTAGATTCCGGGACCGCCTACGAGCAGTACTTC. Translating gives CASSLDSGTAYEQYF.

J is TRBJ2-2 and V is TRBV7-6; 7 nucleotides align to TRBD2. The V gene's germline CDR1 is SGHVS and CDR2 FNYEAQ. CDR3 size: 15 residues. V lost 7 bases and J lost 5; bases outside the gene matches: 10. CDR3 in amino acids: CASNPSGILTGELFF. The CDR3 DNA follows: TGTGCCAGCAACCCGAGCGGGATTCTAACCGGGGAGCTGTTTTTT.

The chain recombines TRBV15 with TRBJ1-1, with TRBD1 as a possible D gene (6 bases). Germline values: CDR1 LNHNV, CDR2 YYDKDF (reference sequence). Trimming pared 5 bases from V and 4 bases from J, leaving 23 bases between. The CDR3 consists of 17 residues. CDR3 bases: TGTGCCACCAGCCCAGGCGGGGGGGCGATCCGGGCCACTGAAGCTTTCTTT. This encodes CATSPGGGAIRATEAFF.

This clone was observed a single time. V usage is TRBV29-1 and J usage is TRBJ1-6; the match to TRBD1 covers 11 bases. Germline V gene lookup returns CDR1 SQVTM and CDR2 ANQGSEA. Trimming took 7 bases from V and 6 from J; bases not matched to a gene: 2. The CDR3 has 13 amino acids. The CDR3 bases are TGCAGCGCGGGGACAGGGGGTAATTCACCCCTCCACTTT. Encoded protein: CSAGTGGNSPLHF.

V is TRBV10-3 and J is TRBJ2-7; the D gene is possibly TRBD2 (6 bases). V was cut by 6 bases and J by 0 bases, with 15 bases left in between. Germline loops: CDR1 ENHRY, CDR2 SYGVKD. The CDR3 sequence is 15 residues long. CDR3 bases: TGTGCCATCAGCGCCTCCGGGACTTTCTCCTACGAGCAGTACTTC. Translated, it gives CAISASGTFSYEQYF.

The rearrangement joins TRBV6-5 to TRBJ1-2, with D perhaps matching TRBD1 (5 bases). The CDR3 is 15 residues long. V shed 6 bases and J shed 8 bases, with 22 bases lying between them. Germline loops: CDR1 MNHEY, CDR2 SVGAGI. In nucleotides, the CDR3 is TGTGCCAGCAGGGACCCCCGGGACCGCTTAAAGGGCTACACCTTC. This gives the protein CASRDPRDRLKGYTF.

The V and J genes are TRBV2 and TRBJ2-5; D remains unclear. The V end lost 8 bases, the J end lost 5 bases, and 15 bases lay between the germline ends. The CDR3 runs to 13 residues. Germline CDR1 reads SNHLY; CDR2 reads FYNNEI. The CDR3: CASGLLGPETQYF. The CDR3 nucleotides read TGTGCCAGCGGTTTACTCGGGCCGGAGACCCAGTACTTC.

The chain combines TRBV7-3 with TRBJ2-5, with D perhaps matching TRBD2 (6 bases). CDR1 is SGHTA, CDR2 FQGTGA, per germline. This CDR3 is 15 amino acids long. With 2 bases removed from V and 5 bases from J, the gap between germline ends came to 15 bases. The DNA of the CDR3 is TGTGCCAGCAGCTTAGGGGTGACTAGGGGTGAGACCCAGTACTTC. It is translated as CASSLGVTRGETQYF.

The rearrangement links TRBV15 to TRBJ1-4; 12 nucleotides match TRBD1. CDR1 and CDR2 from the germline V gene are LNHNV and YYDKDF (reference sequence). J gave up 5 bases and V 5 bases, and 6 bases lay outside the gene matches. The CDR3 has 16 amino acids. The DNA of the CDR3 is TGTGCCACCAGCTTGTCCGGGACAGGGGGCAATGAAAAACTGTTTTTT. Translation: CATSLSGTGGNEKLFF.

The chain carries TRBV6-7 and TRBJ2-7; TRBD1 aligns across 8 bases. TRBV6-7 is flagged as an ORF with uncertain function. The CDR3 runs to 12 residues. Losses at the gene ends were 11 bases for V and 3 bases for J; bases not matched to a gene: 6. In DNA form, the CDR3 reads TGTGCCGGATGGACAGGGATCTACGAGCAGTACTTC. Protein: CAGWTGIYEQYF.

In this sample, this clone turned up a few times. The chain joins TRBV30 to TRBJ1-1, with unresolved D. The CDR3 covers 12 residues. Trimming took off 2 bases at V and 4 bases at J, with 8 bases between the two ends. Per germline, CDR1 GTSNPN and CDR2 SVGIG (reference sequence). Here the CDR3 DNA reads TGTGCCTGGAGTCCCAAGGGCACTGAAGCTTTCTTT. Its protein product is CAWSPKGTEAFF.